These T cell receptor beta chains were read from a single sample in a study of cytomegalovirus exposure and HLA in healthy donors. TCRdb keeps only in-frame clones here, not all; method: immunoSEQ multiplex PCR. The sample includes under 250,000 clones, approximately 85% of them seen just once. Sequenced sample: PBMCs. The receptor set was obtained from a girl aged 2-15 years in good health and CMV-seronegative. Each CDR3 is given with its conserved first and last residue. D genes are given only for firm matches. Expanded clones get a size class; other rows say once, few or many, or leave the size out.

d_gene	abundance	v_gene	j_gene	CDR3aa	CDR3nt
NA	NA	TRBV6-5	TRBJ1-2	CASSPQGGYGYTF	TGTGCCAGCAGCCCCCAGGGTGGCTATGGCTACACCTTC
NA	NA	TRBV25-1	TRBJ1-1	CASSDPGGKAFF	TGTGCCAGCAGCGACCCCGGGGGGAAGGCTTTCTTT
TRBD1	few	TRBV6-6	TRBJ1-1	CASGTGGTTEAFF	TGTGCCAGCGGGACAGGGGGAACCACTGAAGCTTTCTTT
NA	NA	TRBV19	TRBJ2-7	CASSIDDRTYEQYF	TGTGCCAGTAGTATAGACGACAGGACATACGAGCAGTACTTC
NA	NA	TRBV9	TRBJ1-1	CASSAPGREAFF	TGTGCCAGCAGCGCCCCGGGACGGGAGGCTTTCTTT
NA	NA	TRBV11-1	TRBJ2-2	CASSLVFAGISGELFF	TGTGCCAGCAGCTTAGTCTTCGCAGGGATCAGCGGGGAGCTGTTTTTT
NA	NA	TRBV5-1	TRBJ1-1	CASSLGGRLNTEAFF	TGCGCCAGCAGCTTGGGAGGTAGGCTAAACACTGAAGCTTTCTTT
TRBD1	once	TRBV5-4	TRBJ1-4	CASSWQTGDEKLFF	TGTGCCAGCAGCTGGCAGACAGGGGATGAAAAACTGTTTTTT
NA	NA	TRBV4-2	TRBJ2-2	CASSQKSRGSGTGELFF	TGTGCCAGCAGCCAGAAGAGCAGGGGATCGGGCACCGGGGAGCTGTTTTTT
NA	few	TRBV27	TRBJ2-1	CASSLLAAGYNEQFF	TGTGCCAGCAGTTTGCTGGCTGCTGGCTACAATGAGCAGTTCTTC
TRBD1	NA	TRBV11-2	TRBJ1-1	CASSLDPGGRIIEAFF	TGTGCCAGCAGCTTAGATCCAGGGGGACGGATTATTGAAGCTTTCTTT
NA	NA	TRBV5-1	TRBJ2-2	CASSLRSARGDTGELFF	TGCGCCAGCAGCTTGAGGTCGGCCAGGGGTGACACCGGGGAGCTGTTTTTT